The 29 T cell receptor beta chains below all came from one sample that was sequenced in a study of blood T cell repertoires in COVID-19. This table comes from immunoSEQ multiplex PCR, and its TCRdb copy is limited to in-frame clones, with some not included. The top ten clones hold 1.2% of a sample with a few hundred thousand clones, around 90% of them seen once. Sequenced input: PBMCs or T cells enriched from blood (not recorded which). Receptors were obtained from a woman younger than 35 who had recovered from COVID-19.

In its sample, this clone was seen once. The gene calls are TRBV30 and TRBJ2-7; TRBD2 agrees at 15 bases. The CDR3 is 16 residues long. The germline gives CDR1 GTSNPN, CDR2 SVGIG (reference sequence). V lost 1 base and J lost 4; bases outside the gene matches: 5. CDR3 residues: CAWSAGTSGGRYEQYF. The DNA of the CDR3 is TGTGCCTGGAGTGCGGGGACTAGCGGGGGGAGGTACGAGCAGTACTTC.

The chain links TRBV4-3 to TRBJ2-7; TRBD1 matches at 8 bases. Germline values: CDR1 LGHNA, CDR2 YSLEER. The ends lost 1 base at V and 1 base at J; junction bases unmatched: 3. The CDR3 has 15 amino acids. This CDR3 is CASSQVGQESYEQYF. The CDR3 DNA is TGCGCCAGCAGCCAAGTGGGACAGGAGTCCTACGAGCAGTACTTC.

The chain carries TRBV6-5 and TRBJ1-3, with a weak D call TRBD1 (5 bases). Trimming removed 0 bases from V and 2 bases from J, with 11 bases in between. Germline V gives CDR1 MNHEY, CDR2 SVGAGI. The CDR3 runs 16 residues. As DNA, the CDR3 is TGTGCCAGCAGTTACTCGACGGGGGTGGCTGGAAACACCATATATTTT. It encodes CASSYSTGVAGNTIYF.

The chain employs TRBV7-9 and TRBJ1-1; 8 bases match TRBD1. This CDR3 contains 15 residues. Germline V CDR1 and CDR2: SEHNR, FQNEAQ (reference sequence). Germline trimming cut 5 bases from V and 5 bases from J; bases unmatched to any gene: 10. The CDR3 sequence: CASSGRQGYGTEAFF. The CDR3 DNA sequence: TGTGCCAGCAGCGGAAGACAGGGGTATGGTACTGAAGCTTTCTTT.

This chain uses TRBV7-9 with TRBJ1-2, with 7 positions matching TRBD1. Trimming cost V 5 bases and J 4 bases; bases outside gene matches: 16. CDR1 SEHNR and CDR2 FQNEAQ come from the germline V gene (reference sequence). The CDR3 consists of 17 residues. CDR3 loop: CASSPRTGPPSGYGYTF. CDR3 DNA sequence: TGTGCCAGCAGCCCACGGACAGGACCCCCGAGTGGCTATGGCTACACCTTC.

The chain is built from TRBV4-3 and TRBJ1-2, with 7 bases lining up with TRBD1. The CDR3 is made up of 13 amino acids. Germline CDR1 and CDR2: LGHNA and YSLEER. V gave up 2 bases and J gave up 10 bases; unmatched junction bases: 7. This CDR3 reads CASSQQGDSVYTF. The CDR3 DNA is TGCGCCAGCAGCCAACAGGGGGACTCGGTCTACACCTTC.

This rearrangement joins TRBV28 to TRBJ1-5; D is unresolved. Trimming cost V 4 bases and J 4 bases, with 11 bases left between them. The CDR3 runs 14 residues. Germline V CDR1 and CDR2: MDHEN, SYDVKM. CDR3 protein: CASSYPRRNQPQHF. The CDR3 DNA follows: TGTGCCAGCAGTTATCCCCGTCGGAATCAGCCCCAGCATTTT.

The chain couples TRBV9 to TRBJ1-1; TRBD1 agrees at 7 bases. Germline-derived CDR1 and CDR2 are SGDLS and YYNGEE. V gave up 3 bases and J gave up 5 bases; unmatched junction bases: 7. This CDR3 is built from 14 residues. This CDR3 reads CASSASGGETEAFF. The CDR3 coding sequence is TGTGCCAGCAGCGCTTCAGGGGGAGAGACTGAAGCTTTCTTT. The full variable domain, rest sourced from reference TRBV9 and TRBJ1-1, is DSGVTQTPKHLITATGQRVTLRCSPRSGDLSVYWYQQSLDQGLQFLIQYYNGEERAKGNILERFSAQQFPDLHSELNLSSLELGDSALYFCASSASGGETEAFFGQGTRLTVV.

The J gene is TRBJ2-7, the V gene TRBV2, with D perhaps matching TRBD2 (5 bases). Germline V gives CDR1 SNHLY, CDR2 FYNNEI. Trimming cost V 0 bases and J 5 bases, with 11 bases left between them. CDR3 length: 14 amino acids. CDR3 sequence reads: CASSEARVQNEQYF. The CDR3 region has the DNA TGTGCCAGCAGTGAAGCGCGGGTCCAGAACGAGCAGTACTTC.

The V call is TRBV6-2 or TRBV6-3, the J call TRBJ1-5, with unresolved D. CDR3 length equals 15 residues. Germline loops: CDR1 MNHEY, CDR2 SVGEGT. V was clipped by 5 bases and J by 6 bases, with 17 bases between them. In nucleotides, the CDR3 is TGTGCCAGCAGTCCACGTTACGGTTCGGGTCAGCCCCAGCATTTT. The encoded protein is CASSPRYGSGQPQHF.

The chain recombines TRBV6-4 with TRBJ1-2, with D uncertain. Germline CDR1 is MRHNA and CDR2 is SNTAGT. The ends were cut back, 4 bases at V and 1 base at J, with 7 bases in the middle. This CDR3 contains 13 residues. The CDR3 DNA reads TGTGCCAGCAGTGGGCCCTGTAACTATGGCTACACCTTC. As protein: CASSGPCNYGYTF.

The CDR3 is CASGFETLPSNYGYTF. CDR3 coding DNA: TGTGCTAGTGGTTTTGAAACTCTCCCGTCTAACTATGGCTACACCTTC. The chain links TRBV12-5 to TRBJ1-2, with D unclear. The CDR3 totals 16 residues. Germline V gives CDR1 LGHNT, CDR2 FRNRAP. The germline V and J ends were trimmed by 3 bases and 0 bases, with 14 bases remaining between them. Complete variable domain (other parts from reference TRBV12-5 and TRBJ1-2): DARVTQTPRHKVTEMGQEVTMRCQPILGHNTVFWYRQTMMQGLELLAYFRNRAPLDDSGMPKDRFSAEMPDATLATLKIQPSEPRDSAVYFCASGFETLPSNYGYTFGSGTRLTVV.

This clone was picked up one time. The CDR3 sequence: CSVDLYTGELFF. The CDR3 region has the DNA TGCAGCGTTGATCTATACACCGGGGAGCTGTTTTTT. The chain recombines TRBV29-1 with TRBJ2-2; no clear D gene. The V gene's germline CDR1 is SQVTM and CDR2 ANQGSEA. This CDR3 is built from 12 residues. V was trimmed by 3 bases and J by 3 bases, leaving 5 bases between them.

Remarks on this clone: This CDR3 is also generated by other DNA sequences in the sample. V and J are TRBV18 and TRBJ1-1; 9 positions agree with TRBD1. Germline V gene data show CDR1 as KGHSH and CDR2 as LQKENI. The CDR3 runs to 14 residues. V lost 3 bases, J lost 1 base, and 0 bases stayed unmatched. CDR3 region: CASSPTGGNTEAFF. The CDR3 bases are TGTGCCAGCTCACCGACAGGGGGGAACACTGAAGCTTTCTTT.

This clone showed up just once. The chain recombines TRBV12-5 with TRBJ1-5, with 8 bases identical to TRBD1. There are 15 residues in the CDR3. The V gene's germline CDR1 is LGHNT and CDR2 FRNRAP. The V gene end was trimmed by 4 bases and the J gene end by 1 base; junction bases not matched to a gene: 3. This CDR3 reads CASGWTGPSNQPQHF. The CDR3 bases are TGTGCTAGTGGTTGGACAGGGCCCAGCAATCAGCCCCAGCATTTT.

This chain connects TRBV5-6 to TRBJ1-3, with D perhaps TRBD1 (5 bases). Germline lookup yields CDR1 SGHDT and CDR2 YYEEEE. The V and J ends lost 3 bases and 0 bases respectively, with 10 bases between them. The CDR3 has 15 residues. For the CDR3, the DNA is TGTGCCAGCAGCTACGGACATAACTCTGGAAACACCATATATTTT. Protein sequence: CASSYGHNSGNTIYF.

The V gene is TRBV5-5, the J gene TRBJ1-1, with TRBD1 identical over 7 bases. From germline, CDR1 is SGHKS and CDR2 YYEKEE (reference sequence). The CDR3 sequence is 14 residues long. J was trimmed by 4 bases and V by 3 bases; bases with no gene match: 6. The CDR3 coding sequence is TGTGCCAGCAGCTCTCCGGGACAGTTCACTGAAGCTTTCTTT. Its translation is CASSSPGQFTEAFF.

This chain connects TRBV27 to TRBJ2-1; possible D gene TRBD2, 5 bases. V lost 5 bases to trimming and J lost 6 bases, with 11 bases between them. The CDR3 sequence is 13 residues long. Germline CDR1 and CDR2: MNHEY and SMNVEV (reference sequence). This CDR3 reads CASSPLGSNEQFF. CDR3 coding DNA: TGTGCCAGCAGTCCGCTAGGGAGCAATGAGCAGTTCTTC.

This chain joins TRBV6-1 and TRBJ1-2; TRBD1 matches 9 bases. V lost 0 bases and J lost 8; bases outside the gene matches: 4. The germline V gene encodes CDR1 MNHNS and CDR2 SASEGT. This CDR3 has 14 residues. The CDR3 coding sequence is TGTGCCAGCAGTGAAGCGGGACAGGGTACGGGCTACACCTTC. It yields the protein CASSEAGQGTGYTF.

The chain recombines TRBV5-4 with TRBJ2-2; TRBD2 matches 7 bases. V gave up 1 base and J gave up 6 bases; unmatched junction bases: 9. CDR3 length: 16 amino acids. Germline V gene data show CDR1 as SGHNT and CDR2 as YYREEE (reference sequence). The CDR3 nucleotides read TGTGCCAGCAGCTTGCCACCAACGGGGGGATCCGGGGAGCTGTTTTTT. As protein: CASSLPPTGGSGELFF.

V and J are TRBV11-2 and TRBJ2-1, with TRBD2 as a possible D gene (6 bases). Per the germline V gene, CDR1 is SGHAT and CDR2 is FQNNGV. This CDR3 is built from 17 residues. The V gene lost 5 bases and the J gene lost 8 bases, with 25 bases spanning the gap. The CDR3 here is CASSPRGRGWSKDEQFF. CDR3 in DNA: TGTGCCAGCAGCCCAAGAGGTCGGGGGTGGTCCAAGGATGAGCAGTTCTTC.

This clone was observed a few times. This chain joins TRBV13 and TRBJ1-2; 7 bases are shared with TRBD1. The CDR3 totals 15 residues. The J segment lost 4 bases and the V segment lost 1 base, leaving 6 bases of the junction unmatched. In germline, CDR1 is PRHDT, CDR2 FYEKMQ (reference sequence). The CDR3 region is CASSLAGGMGYGYTF. CDR3 nucleotides: TGTGCCAGCAGCTTAGCAGGGGGAATGGGCTATGGCTACACCTTC.

CDR3 nucleotides: TGTGCCAGTGAGGCAAGCCTCTCTGGAAACACCATATATTTT. Protein: CASEASLSGNTIYF. V gene TRBV19 combines with J gene TRBJ1-3; unclear D gene. Trimming removed 8 bases from V and 0 bases from J, with 11 bases in between. CDR1 LNHDA and CDR2 SQIVND come from the germline V gene (reference sequence). The CDR3 covers 14 residues.

J is TRBJ2-7 and V is TRBV28; D not resolved. CDR1 is MDHEN, CDR2 SYDVKM, per germline. V gave up 7 bases and J gave up 2 bases, with 9 bases separating them. This CDR3 is 12 amino acids long. For the CDR3, the DNA is TGTGCCAGCACTACAGAGCCCTACGAGCAGTACTTC. Translated: CASTTEPYEQYF.

CDR3 in amino acids: CASGSLHEQYF. CDR3 DNA: TGTGCTAGTGGTTCACTCCACGAGCAGTACTTC. The chain links TRBV12-5 to TRBJ2-7; no firm D call. Trimming left V 4 bases short and J 5 bases short, with 6 bases between. This CDR3 is built from 11 residues. Germline V gene lookup returns CDR1 LGHNT and CDR2 FRNRAP.

V and J are TRBV5-6 and TRBJ2-1, with D unclear. This CDR3 spans 13 amino acids. V lost 0 bases, J lost 10 bases, and 11 bases lay in between. Germline CDR1 SGHDT, CDR2 YYEEEE. This CDR3 reads CASSLVAVREQFF. The CDR3 nucleotides are TGTGCCAGCAGCTTGGTTGCGGTCCGGGAGCAGTTCTTC.

The chain couples TRBV6-5 to TRBJ2-7, with TRBD1 matching 7 bases. The V segment lost 6 bases and the J segment 2 bases; nucleotides outside the gene matches: 7. This CDR3 has 14 residues. CDR1 is MNHEY, CDR2 SVGAGI, per germline. The CDR3 DNA is TGTGCCAGCAGCTTGGACAGGACCCCCTACGAGCAGTACTTC. This sequence encodes CASSLDRTPYEQYF.

The chain employs TRBV5-1 and TRBJ1-2; 8 nucleotides line up with TRBD1. The CDR3 extends over 13 amino acids. Unmatched junction bases numbered 2, after V lost 4 bases and J lost 3 bases. Germline values: CDR1 SGHRS, CDR2 YFSETQ. CDR3 in DNA: TGCGCCAGCAGCGTGGGACAGGACTATGGCTACACCTTC. Its translation: CASSVGQDYGYTF.

J is TRBJ1-2 and V is TRBV11-1; D not resolved. In germline, CDR1 is SGHAT, CDR2 FQDESV (reference sequence). The CDR3 runs to 14 residues. V shed 1 base and J shed 8 bases, with 14 bases lying between them. The CDR3 is CASSLVVISQGYTF. CDR3 in DNA: TGTGCCAGCAGCTTAGTAGTCATCTCTCAAGGCTACACCTTC.